This T cell receptor beta chain was captured by sequencing in a study of T cell responses to AZD1222 COVID-19 vaccine. Study conclusions and caveats: At baseline, just a handful of AZD1222 recipients tested seropositive. Across spike, vaccine-associated CD4 TCRs were found, dominant at 160-218 and 743-854. Donors were mostly white British, more females; clonal diversity possibly underestimated. Nearly half of spike-specific TCRs reportedly target unmutated variant regions.

The germline V gene has CDR1 SGHVS and CDR2 FNYEAQ. Unmatched junction bases numbered 6, after V lost 3 bases and J lost 4 bases. There are 16 residues in the CDR3. Concerning this clone itself: Its cognate antigen is unknown.

Sequenced by immunoSEQ multiplex PCR; TCRdb stores in-frame clones only, minus some. The table shows under 200,000 clones, with just over 90% occurring only once. The sequence derives from an adult who received the AZD1222 COVID-19 vaccine. The chain uses TRBV7-6 and TRBJ2-3, with 11 bases identical to TRBD2. Here the sequenced sample was peripheral blood, taken 28 days after the second AZD1222 dose. CDR3 residues: CASSLLAGGGPDTQYF. DNA for the CDR3: TGTGCCAGCAGCTTGCTAGCGGGAGGAGGCCCAGATACGCAGTATTTT.